This T cell receptor beta chain was found in a study of blood T cell repertoires in COVID-19. Some clones are missing from TCRdb's copy, which holds only in-frame ones; the method was immunoSEQ multiplex PCR. The table includes approximately 330,000 clones, 87% detected once. J was trimmed by 5 bases and V by 5 bases; bases with no gene match: 7. The CDR3 covers 14 residues. From germline, CDR1 is LNHDA and CDR2 SQIVND (reference sequence). The Seattle patients, enrolled during active infection, were followed longitudinally. This receptor was taken from a man younger than 40 with COVID-19, enrolled during active disease. This chain uses TRBV19 with TRBJ1-1; 8 nucleotides line up with TRBD1. Specimen: peripheral blood. DNA of the CDR3: TGTGCCAGTAGTCCCGGGACAGGCGGTACTGAAGCTTTCTTT. It translates to CASSPGTGGTEAFF.